These T cell receptor beta chains were read from a single sample in a study of blood T cell repertoires in COVID-19. Method: immunoSEQ multiplex PCR; TCRdb's copy keeps in-frame clones and lacks some. The sample has some 90,000 clones, approximately 88% seen once. The sequencing sample was made of peripheral blood. The receptors originated from a man aged 45-65 years with COVID-19, enrolled during active disease. Each CDR3 is given with its conserved first and last residue. Fields, in order: V gene, clone size, J gene, CDR3 protein. Not all rows give a size; the values are once, few, many and, for expanded clones, a class.

V: TRBV11-2; size: NA; J: TRBJ2-2; CDR3: CASSSTGVGIGTGELFF
V: TRBV19; size: NA; J: TRBJ1-2; CDR3: CASSIWAGGSGYGYTF
V: TRBV5-1; size: NA; J: TRBJ1-1; CDR3: CASSLEAGGRAFF
V: TRBV5-1; size: once; J: TRBJ2-2; CDR3: CASSTGSGETGELFF
V: TRBV19; size: NA; J: TRBJ1-4; CDR3: CASSVTGTGAVYDEKLFF
V: TRBV6-2/TRBV6-3; size: NA; J: TRBJ2-3; CDR3: CASSYLTGVGSQYF
V: TRBV19; size: NA; J: TRBJ1-2; CDR3: CASSPTGFNYGYTF
V: TRBV12-2; size: NA; J: TRBJ1-2; CDR3: CASRLTPQGLVDYGYTF
V: TRBV4-1; size: NA; J: TRBJ1-2; CDR3: CASSQIGLNYGYTF
V: TRBV28; size: NA; J: TRBJ1-6; CDR3: CASSAGQGANNSPLHF
V: TRBV27; size: NA; J: TRBJ1-4; CDR3: CASSLRAGFREKLFF
V: TRBV30; size: NA; J: TRBJ1-2; CDR3: CAWSEPPGQGSYGYTF
V: TRBV4-1; size: NA; J: TRBJ1-4; CDR3: CASSPAGATNEKLFF
V: TRBV14; size: NA; J: TRBJ2-7; CDR3: CASSLYRDSYEQYF
V: TRBV12-5; size: once; J: TRBJ2-1; CDR3: CASGPGQGNINEQFF
V: TRBV7-2; size: few; J: TRBJ2-2; CDR3: CASSPSGGWANTGELFF
V: TRBV5-1; size: once; J: TRBJ1-5; CDR3: CASSDGEGNQPQHF
V: TRBV7-6; size: NA; J: TRBJ1-1; CDR3: CASSYTPVRHRNEAFF
V: TRBV25-1; size: NA; J: TRBJ1-4; CDR3: CASSADRGGNEKLFF
V: TRBV6-5; size: NA; J: TRBJ1-3; CDR3: CASSYRTGSSGNTIYF
V: TRBV3-1/TRBV3-2; size: NA; J: TRBJ1-2; CDR3: CASSQGYNGYTF
V: TRBV9; size: NA; J: TRBJ2-7; CDR3: CASSPGDRVIVSEQYF